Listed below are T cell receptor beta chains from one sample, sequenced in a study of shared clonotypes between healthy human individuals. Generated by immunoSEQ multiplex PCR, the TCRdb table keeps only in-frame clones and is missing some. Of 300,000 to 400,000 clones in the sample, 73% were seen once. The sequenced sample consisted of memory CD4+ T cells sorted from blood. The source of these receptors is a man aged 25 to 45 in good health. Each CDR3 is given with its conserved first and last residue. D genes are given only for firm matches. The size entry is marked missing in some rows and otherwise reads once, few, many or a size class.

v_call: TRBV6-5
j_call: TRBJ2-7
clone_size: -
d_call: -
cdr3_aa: CASSRSPTYEQYF
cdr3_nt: TGTGCCAGCAGCCGATCTCCGACCTACGAGCAGTACTTC

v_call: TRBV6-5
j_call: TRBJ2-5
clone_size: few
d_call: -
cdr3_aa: CASSYPQGGETQYF
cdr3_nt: TGTGCCAGCAGTTACCCACAGGGTGGGGAGACCCAGTACTTC

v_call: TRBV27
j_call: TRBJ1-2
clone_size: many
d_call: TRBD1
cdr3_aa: CASSSSWTGGYGYTF
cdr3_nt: TGTGCCAGCAGTTCCAGCTGGACAGGGGGCTATGGCTACACCTTC

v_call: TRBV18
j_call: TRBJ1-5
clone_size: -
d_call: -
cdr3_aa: CASSHEQISQPQHF
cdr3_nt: TGTGCCAGCTCACACGAACAGATTTCACAGCCCCAGCATTTT

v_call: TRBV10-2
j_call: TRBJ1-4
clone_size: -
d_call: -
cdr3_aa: CASRRTRVGEKLFF
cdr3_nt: TGCGCCAGCCGACGGACCCGGGTCGGTGAAAAACTGTTTTTT

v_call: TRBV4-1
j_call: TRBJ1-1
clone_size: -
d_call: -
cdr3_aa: CASSQNEGAGGTEAFF
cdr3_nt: TGCGCCAGCAGCCAGAATGAAGGGGCCGGAGGCACTGAAGCTTTTTTT

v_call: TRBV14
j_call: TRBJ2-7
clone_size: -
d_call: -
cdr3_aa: CASSQGRTVYEQYF
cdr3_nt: TGTGCCAGCAGCCAAGGACGGACAGTCTACGAGCAGTACTTC

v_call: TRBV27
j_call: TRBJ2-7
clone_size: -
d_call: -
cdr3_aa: CASSLEGFPGHTYEQYF
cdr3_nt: TGTGCCAGCAGTTTAGAGGGGTTTCCAGGGCACACCTACGAGCAGTACTTC

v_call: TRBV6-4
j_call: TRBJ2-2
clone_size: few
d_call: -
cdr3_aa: CASSEGGENTGELFF
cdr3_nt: TGTGCCAGCAGTGAAGGCGGCGAGAACACCGGGGAGCTGTTTTTT

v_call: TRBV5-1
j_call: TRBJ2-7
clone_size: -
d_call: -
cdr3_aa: CASSLGRGVYEQYF
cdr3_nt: TGCGCCAGCAGCTTGGGCAGGGGAGTCTACGAGCAGTACTTC

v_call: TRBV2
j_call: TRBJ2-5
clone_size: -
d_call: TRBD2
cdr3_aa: CASSGLAVGETQYF
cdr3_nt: TGTGCCAGCAGTGGGCTAGCGGTGGGGGAGACCCAGTACTTC

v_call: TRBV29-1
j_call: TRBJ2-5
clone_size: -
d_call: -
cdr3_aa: CSVEGGGETQYF
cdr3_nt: TGCAGCGTTGAAGGGGGCGGTGAGACCCAGTACTTC

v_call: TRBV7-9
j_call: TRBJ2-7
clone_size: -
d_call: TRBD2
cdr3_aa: CASSLEVAGAYEQYF
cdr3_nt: TGTGCCAGCAGCTTAGAAGTAGCGGGAGCGTACGAGCAGTACTTC

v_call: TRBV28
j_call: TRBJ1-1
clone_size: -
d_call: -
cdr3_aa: CASSLFGGSTEAFF
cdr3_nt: TGTGCCAGCAGTTTATTCGGGGGTAGCACTGAAGCTTTCTTT

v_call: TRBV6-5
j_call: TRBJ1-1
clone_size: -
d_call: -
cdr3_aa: CASMWGMNTEAFF
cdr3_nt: TGTGCCAGCATGTGGGGGATGAACACTGAAGCTTTCTTT

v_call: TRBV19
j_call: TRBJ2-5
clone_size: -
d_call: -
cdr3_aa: CASSPTGYGRETQYF
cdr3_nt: TGTGCCAGTAGCCCGACAGGCTATGGGAGAGAGACCCAGTACTTC

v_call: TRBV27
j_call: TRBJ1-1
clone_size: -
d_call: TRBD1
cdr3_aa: CASRPDGQGGTNTEAFF
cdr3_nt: TGTGCCAGCAGACCCGATGGACAGGGGGGAACGAACACTGAAGCTTTCTTT

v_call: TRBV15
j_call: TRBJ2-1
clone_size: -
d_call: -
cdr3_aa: CATSRGIKTYNEQFF
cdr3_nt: TGTGCCACCAGCAGAGGGATCAAGACCTACAATGAGCAGTTCTTC

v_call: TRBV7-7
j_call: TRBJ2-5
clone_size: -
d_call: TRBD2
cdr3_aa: CASSLGTGRETQYF
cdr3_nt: TGTGCCAGCAGCTTGGGGACCGGGAGGGAGACCCAGTACTTC

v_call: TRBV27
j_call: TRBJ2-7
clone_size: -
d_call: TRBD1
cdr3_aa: CASKPGQGTHEQYF
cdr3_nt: TGTGCCAGCAAACCGGGACAGGGGACCCACGAGCAGTACTTC

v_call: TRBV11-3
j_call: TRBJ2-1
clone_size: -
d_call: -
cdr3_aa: CASSSNPSGVRGEQFF
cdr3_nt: TGTGCCAGCAGCTCAAACCCTTCAGGGGTGAGGGGTGAGCAGTTCTTC

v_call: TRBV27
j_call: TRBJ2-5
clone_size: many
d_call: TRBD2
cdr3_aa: CASSFRLAGETQYF
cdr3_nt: TGTGCCAGCAGTTTCCGACTAGCGGGAGAGACCCAGTACTTC

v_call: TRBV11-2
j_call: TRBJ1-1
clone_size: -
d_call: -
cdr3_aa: CASSHPLRKRENTEAFF
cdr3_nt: TGTGCCAGCAGTCACCCCTTGCGTAAGAGGGAGAACACTGAAGCTTTCTTT

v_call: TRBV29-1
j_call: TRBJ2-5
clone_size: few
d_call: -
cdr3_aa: CSVVDPYQETQYF
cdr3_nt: TGCAGCGTTGTTGACCCCTACCAAGAGACCCAGTACTTC

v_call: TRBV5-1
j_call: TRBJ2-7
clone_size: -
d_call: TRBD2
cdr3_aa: CASSWGTSGRSSEQYF
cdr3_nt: TGCGCCAGCAGCTGGGGGACTAGCGGGAGATCGAGTGAGCAGTACTTC

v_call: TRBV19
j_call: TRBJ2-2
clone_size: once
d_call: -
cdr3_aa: CASSMGTVQNTGELFF
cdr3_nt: TGTGCCAGTAGTATGGGGACGGTACAGAACACCGGGGAGCTGTTTTTT

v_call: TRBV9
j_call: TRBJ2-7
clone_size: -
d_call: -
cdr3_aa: CASSSREGGSYEQYF
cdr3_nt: TGTGCCAGCAGCTCCCGAGAAGGAGGTTCCTACGAGCAGTACTTC

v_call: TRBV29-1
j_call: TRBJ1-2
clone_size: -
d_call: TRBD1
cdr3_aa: CSVEPNGQGHGYTF
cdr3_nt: TGCAGCGTTGAGCCTAACGGACAGGGGCACGGCTACACCTTC

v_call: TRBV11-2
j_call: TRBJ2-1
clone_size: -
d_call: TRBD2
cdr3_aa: CASSPAGANEQFF
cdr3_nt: TGTGCCAGCAGTCCAGCGGGGGCGAATGAGCAGTTCTTC